One and the same sample provided the 5 T cell receptor beta chains below, sequenced in a study of T cell responses to AZD1222 COVID-19 vaccine. The protocol was immunoSEQ multiplex PCR, while the TCRdb copy is restricted to in-frame clones and leaves out a portion. This table has more than 50,000 clones, 79% appearing once. Sequences were derived from peripheral blood, sampled on day 0 of MenACWY control vaccination. These receptor sequences come from an adult in good health.

The rearrangement links TRBV2 to TRBJ1-2; D is unresolved. The V gene's germline CDR1 is SNHLY and CDR2 FYNNEI. Trimming removed 0 bases from V and 8 bases from J, with 13 bases in between. The CDR3 loop spans 14 amino acids. The CDR3 DNA sequence: TGTGCCAGCAGTGAAGCGCGGGCTGTGGAGGGCTACACCTTC. This codes for CASSEARAVEGYTF.

This rearrangement joins TRBV30 to TRBJ1-3; no firm D call. The CDR3 has 12 residues. V lost 2 bases to trimming and J lost 7 bases, with 9 bases between them. The germline V gene has CDR1 GTSNPN and CDR2 SVGIG (reference sequence). In DNA form, the CDR3 reads TGTGCCTGGAGTTATGGCGGGAACACCATATATTTT. Translated, it gives CAWSYGGNTIYF.

The V and J genes are TRBV19 and TRBJ2-3, with D possibly TRBD1 on 6 matching bases. There are 15 residues in the CDR3. The V gene's germline CDR1 is LNHDA and CDR2 SQIVND (reference sequence). V was trimmed by 3 bases and J by 0 bases, leaving 10 bases between them. The CDR3 sequence is CASSITGQSTDTQYF. The CDR3 DNA sequence: TGTGCCAGTAGTATCACGGGACAAAGCACAGATACGCAGTATTTT.

The rearrangement links TRBV12-3 or TRBV12-4 to TRBJ1-5; D remains ambiguous. This CDR3 has 13 residues. V lost 3 bases and J lost 1, with 4 bases in between. The CDR3 spells CASSFLSNQPQHF. The DNA of the CDR3 is TGTGCCAGCAGTTTCCTAAGCAATCAGCCCCAGCATTTT.

Only a few counts were recorded for this clone. The chain joins TRBV5-1 to TRBJ2-1, with 11 bases matching TRBD2. The CDR3 contains 14 residues. The J segment lost 9 bases and the V segment lost 0 bases, leaving 2 bases of the junction unmatched. The germline V gene encodes CDR1 SGHRS and CDR2 YFSETQ. CDR3 residues: CASSLGLAGSEQFF. DNA of the CDR3: TGCGCCAGCAGCTTGGGACTAGCGGGGAGTGAGCAGTTCTTC.